The 4 T cell receptor beta chains given below trace back to one sample, sequenced in a study of shared clonotypes between healthy human individuals. TCRdb keeps only in-frame clones here, not all; method: immunoSEQ multiplex PCR. The sample consists of some 2,500,000 clones, over 85% of them appearing once. Sequences were obtained from naive CD4+ T cells from PBMCs. Described subset: CD45RA+ positively selected. These receptors were taken from a man between 18 and 35 years old in good health. Some clones in this sample may be carry-over from other donors' samples.

The chain uses TRBV5-5 and TRBJ2-7; 8 bases are shared with TRBD2. Germline assignment: CDR1 SGHKS and CDR2 YYEKEE (reference sequence). The V gene end was trimmed by 3 bases and the J gene end by 0 bases; junction bases not matched to a gene: 5. The CDR3 totals 15 residues. The CDR3 protein is CASSWTGTSSYEQYF. CDR3 nucleotide sequence: TGTGCCAGCAGCTGGACCGGGACTAGCTCCTACGAGCAGTACTTC.

This clone was picked up a small number of times. The rearrangement links TRBV7-2 to TRBJ2-4, with 7 bases aligning to TRBD2. From germline, CDR1 is SGHTA and CDR2 FQGNSA. The J segment lost 7 bases and the V segment lost 1 base, leaving 7 bases of the junction unmatched. The CDR3 has 15 amino acids. As DNA, the CDR3 is TGTGCCAGCAGCTTAGGCGGGAGCTGGAACAACATTCAGTACTTC. Translated, it gives CASSLGGSWNNIQYF.

This clone was seen only once. This rearrangement joins TRBV28 to TRBJ2-3, with 7 bases lining up with TRBD2. J was trimmed by 2 bases and V by 5 bases; bases with no gene match: 10. This CDR3 is 16 amino acids long. The germline V gene has CDR1 MDHEN and CDR2 SYDVKM. CDR3 nucleotide sequence: TGTGCCAGCAGTGGGTTCTGGGCGGGGGACACAGATACGCAGTATTTT. Translated, it gives CASSGFWAGDTDTQYF.

The chain joins TRBV4-3 to TRBJ2-7; D not certain. Trimming cost V 0 bases and J 2 bases, with 14 bases left between them. CDR1 and CDR2 from the germline V gene are LGHNA and YSLEER. The length of the CDR3 is 16 residues. This chain's CDR3 is CASSQDVRSLTYEQYF. CDR3 bases: TGCGCCAGCAGCCAAGACGTCCGTTCCCTCACCTACGAGCAGTACTTC.